A single sample gave rise to the 32 T cell receptor beta chains below, sequenced in a study of blood T cell repertoires in COVID-19. TCRdb's table, derived via immunoSEQ multiplex PCR, lists solely in-frame clones and lacks some. The repertoire holds 120,000 to 150,000 clones, with around 91% as singletons. Input material: peripheral blood. The receptors stem from an older woman with active COVID-19.

V and J are TRBV18 and TRBJ2-2, with a weak D call TRBD2 (6 bases). Trimming took off 0 bases at V and 6 bases at J, with 11 bases between the two ends. The CDR3 has 15 residues. CDR1 and CDR2 from the germline V gene are KGHSH and LQKENI. The CDR3 is CASSPPGTAPGELFF. The CDR3 region has the DNA TGTGCCAGCTCACCACCCGGGACTGCCCCCGGGGAGCTGTTTTTT.

J is TRBJ1-3 and V is TRBV7-9, with D unclear. The CDR3 covers 11 residues. The V end lost 5 bases, the J end lost 3 bases, and 2 bases lay between the germline ends. CDR1 is SEHNR, CDR2 FQNEAQ, per germline (reference sequence). CDR3 sequence reads: CASSRGNTIYF. CDR3 nucleotide sequence: TGTGCCAGCAGCCGTGGAAACACCATATATTTT.

The rearrangement joins TRBV6-2 or TRBV6-3 to TRBJ2-1, with unresolved D. Trimming removed 4 bases at V and 2 bases at J, with 3 bases between. Germline assignment: CDR1 MNHEY and CDR2 SVGEGT. The CDR3 length is 12 residues. The CDR3 DNA sequence: TGTGCCAGCAGTTTCACCTACAATGAGCAGTTCTTC. It is translated as CASSFTYNEQFF.

The gene calls are TRBV4-2 and TRBJ2-2, with D possibly being TRBD2 (5 bases). CDR3 length: 18 amino acids. The V gene lost 1 base and the J gene lost 7 bases, with 22 bases spanning the gap. CDR1 is LGHNA and CDR2 is YNFKEQ in the germline V gene. CDR3 bases: TGTGCCAGCAGCCAAGTAAACCTTTTCAGCGGCGATAACGGGGAGCTGTTTTTT. Protein product: CASSQVNLFSGDNGELFF.

This sequence joins TRBV27 and TRBJ2-5; 8 bases line up with TRBD2. The CDR3 has 16 residues. The ends lost 5 bases at V and 2 bases at J; junction bases unmatched: 10. Germline CDR1 MNHEY, CDR2 SMNVEV (reference sequence). This CDR3 is CASSKSHTSGQETQYF. DNA of the CDR3: TGTGCCAGCAGTAAGAGCCACACTAGCGGTCAAGAGACCCAGTACTTC.

About this clone itself: Other DNA sequences in the sample encode the same CDR3. This chain uses TRBV10-3 with TRBJ2-3; unclear D gene. CDR3 length: 13 residues. Per the germline V gene, CDR1 is ENHRY and CDR2 is SYGVKD. Trimming left V 7 bases short and J 0 bases short, with 8 bases between. The CDR3 reads CAIKTASTDTQYF. CDR3 in DNA: TGTGCCATCAAGACTGCTAGCACAGATACGCAGTATTTT.

The chain's CDR3 is CASSPGGGLFTF. Written as DNA, the CDR3 is TGTGCCAGCAGCCCAGGGGGCGGATTATTCACCTTC. This sequence joins TRBV7-3 and TRBJ1-2; 8 nucleotides line up with TRBD1. CDR3 length equals 12 residues. The J segment lost 13 bases and the V segment lost 5 bases, leaving 9 bases of the junction unmatched. The germline V gene encodes CDR1 SGHTA and CDR2 FQGTGA.

V usage is TRBV5-1 and J usage is TRBJ2-2; 7 bases match TRBD2. J gave up 4 bases and V 0 bases, and 9 bases lay outside the gene matches. Per the germline V gene, CDR1 is SGHRS and CDR2 is YFSETQ. This CDR3 spans 17 amino acids. DNA of the CDR3: TGCGCCAGCAGCTTGGAGTGGGAGGGCCTGGGCACCGGGGAGCTGTTTTTT. It codes for CASSLEWEGLGTGELFF. The variable domain in full, with the rest retrieved from reference TRBV5-1 and TRBJ2-2, is KAGVTQTPRYLIKTRGQQVTLSCSPISGHRSVSWYQQTPGQGLQFLFEYFSETQRNKGNFPGRFSGRQFSNSRSEMNVSTLELGDSALYLCASSLEWEGLGTGELFFGEGSRLTVL.

The CDR3: CASSLGVSADTQYF. The CDR3 DNA reads as TGTGCCAGCAGCTTAGGAGTAAGTGCAGATACGCAGTATTTT. The chain has TRBV7-2 and TRBJ2-3; D remains ambiguous. The V gene's germline CDR1 is SGHTA and CDR2 FQGNSA. This CDR3 has 14 amino acids. V was clipped by 1 base and J by 4 bases, with 9 bases between them.

The V gene is TRBV2, the J gene TRBJ1-1, with 9 bases identical to TRBD1. The length of the CDR3 is 12 residues. CDR1 is SNHLY and CDR2 is FYNNEI in the germline V gene. J gave up 7 bases and V 8 bases, and 5 bases lay outside the gene matches. The CDR3 coding sequence is TGTGCCAGCGATTGGACAGGGGTTGAAGCTTTCTTT. It encodes CASDWTGVEAFF.

The chain employs TRBV5-6 and TRBJ2-7; D not resolved. Trimming took 3 bases from V and 0 from J, leaving 10 bases between them. Germline loops: CDR1 SGHDT, CDR2 YYEEEE. CDR3 size: 14 residues. CDR3 DNA sequence: TGTGCCAGCAGCTCACCCCGGTACTCCTACGAGCAGTACTTC. Translated, it gives CASSSPRYSYEQYF. Supplemented by reference TRBV5-6 and TRBJ2-7, the full variable domain reads DAGVTQSPTHLIKTRGQQVTLRCSPKSGHDTVSWYQQALGQGPQFIFQYYEEEERQRGNFPDRFSGHQFPNYSSELNVNALLLGDSALYLCASSSPRYSYEQYFGPGTRLTVT.

The chain joins TRBV10-3 to TRBJ2-6, with D maybe TRBD2 (5 bases). This CDR3 spans 17 amino acids. Trimming left V 3 bases short and J 0 bases short, with 12 bases between. Germline assignment: CDR1 ENHRY and CDR2 SYGVKD. CDR3 in amino acids: CAISDGGGLSGANVLTF. In DNA form, the CDR3 reads TGTGCCATCAGTGATGGCGGCGGACTCTCTGGGGCCAACGTCCTGACTTTC.

J is TRBJ1-2 and V is TRBV6-6; TRBD1 aligns across 7 bases. Germline V lookup: CDR1 MNHNY, CDR2 SVGAGI (reference sequence). J lost 4 bases, V lost 2 bases, and 10 bases had no gene match. The length of the CDR3 is 16 residues. The CDR3 here is CASSYGGGGHFYGYTF. The CDR3, as DNA: TGTGCCAGCAGTTACGGCGGAGGGGGCCATTTCTATGGCTACACCTTC.

The V gene is TRBV2, the J gene TRBJ2-1; 9 positions match TRBD2. This CDR3 contains 14 residues. Germline V CDR1 and CDR2: SNHLY, FYNNEI. Germline trimming cut 7 bases from V and 3 bases from J; bases unmatched to any gene: 4. CDR3: CASTTSGYYNEQFF. CDR3 DNA sequence: TGTGCCAGCACAACTAGCGGGTACTACAATGAGCAGTTCTTC. The full variable domain, in which reference TRBV2 and TRBJ2-1 provide the parts outside the CDR3, is EPEVTQTPSHQVTQMGQEVILRCVPISNHLYFYWYRQILGQKVEFLVSFYNNEISEKSEIFDDQFSVERPDGSNFTLKIRSTKLEDSAMYFCASTTSGYYNEQFFGPGTRLTVL.

The chain joins TRBV15 to TRBJ2-2; TRBD1 agrees at 9 bases. This CDR3 comprises 14 residues. Germline V gives CDR1 LNHNV, CDR2 YYDKDF (reference sequence). V shed 6 bases and J 7 bases; nucleotides not matched to a gene: 6. The CDR3 nucleotides are TGTGCCACCAGAAGGACAGGGGCCGGCGGGGAGCTGTTTTTT. This encodes CATRRTGAGGELFF.

This clone was seen a few times. The chain uses TRBV10-3 and TRBJ2-7, with 7 bases aligning to TRBD1. CDR1 and CDR2 from the germline V gene are ENHRY and SYGVKD. The CDR3 length is 13 residues. J gave up 2 bases and V 6 bases, and 4 bases lay outside the gene matches. In DNA, the CDR3 is TGTGCCATCAGGGGGGACAGCCCCTACGAGCAGTACTTC. Its protein product is CAIRGDSPYEQYF.

The J gene is TRBJ2-5, the V gene TRBV4-3; 8 bases agree with TRBD2. CDR3 length equals 14 residues. V lost 4 bases and J lost 3; bases outside the gene matches: 4. CDR1 is LGHNA and CDR2 is YSLEER in the germline V gene. The CDR3 DNA reads as TGCGCCAGCAGCCCCGAAGCGGGAGAAGAGACCCAGTACTTC. Its protein product is CASSPEAGEETQYF.

CDR3 sequence: CASSWTGGKEETQYF. The CDR3 DNA is TGCGCCAGCAGCTGGACAGGGGGCAAGGAAGAGACCCAGTACTTC. J is TRBJ2-5 and V is TRBV5-1, with 11 bases identical to TRBD1. CDR3 length: 15 residues. V was pared by 3 bases and J by 3 bases, with 4 bases of the junction left unmatched. Germline V lookup: CDR1 SGHRS, CDR2 YFSETQ.

The chain uses TRBV6-4 and TRBJ1-1; possibly TRBD1 for D (6 bases). V lost 1 base and J lost 8, with 11 bases in between. Germline V gives CDR1 MRHNA, CDR2 SNTAGT. This CDR3 is 13 amino acids long. Here the CDR3 DNA reads TGTGCCAGCAGTGACTACACAGGGTCGGAAGCTTTCTTT. This codes for CASSDYTGSEAFF.

The chain carries TRBV7-6 and TRBJ2-1, with 11 bases aligning to TRBD1. The trim removed 6 bases at V and 5 bases at J, leaving 9 bases unmatched. The CDR3 totals 16 residues. Looked up from germline, CDR1 is SGHVS and CDR2 is FNYEAQ. The CDR3 reads CASSPAGTGGNNEQFF. The CDR3 bases are TGTGCCAGCAGTCCAGCCGGGACAGGGGGGAACAATGAGCAGTTCTTC.

The chain's CDR3 is CASSLYGTSGELFF. DNA for the CDR3: TGTGCCAGCAGTTTATATGGGACTAGCGGGGAGCTGTTTTTT. The chain recombines TRBV27 with TRBJ2-2, with 8 nucleotides matching TRBD2. Germline lookup yields CDR1 MNHEY and CDR2 SMNVEV (reference sequence). The CDR3 sequence is 14 residues long. Trimming removed 1 base from V and 7 bases from J; junction bases left unmatched: 2.

V usage is TRBV21-1 and J usage is TRBJ1-1. TRBV21-1 is a documented pseudogene. This CDR3 is built from 13 residues. The CDR3 DNA reads TGTGCCAGCAGCAAAGAGTGGGGGGAGCAAGCTTTCTTT. This codes for CASSKEWGEQAFF.

The chain uses TRBV24-1 and TRBJ2-1, with 7 bases that match TRBD1. The length of the CDR3 is 15 residues. Germline CDR1 KGHDR, CDR2 SFDVKD. V gave up 4 bases and J gave up 8 bases; unmatched junction bases: 10. The CDR3 is CATSEWDSVADEQFF. As DNA, the CDR3 is TGTGCCACCAGTGAATGGGACAGTGTGGCAGATGAGCAGTTCTTC.

In nucleotides, the CDR3 is TGTGCCAGCAGCCAAAAGGGACAGGGGGCCGAATACGAGCAGTACTTC. It yields the protein CASSQKGQGAEYEQYF. The rearrangement links TRBV3-1 (or the pseudogene TRBV3-2) to TRBJ2-7; 12 bases map to TRBD1. Germline V gives CDR1 LGHDT, CDR2 YNNKEL (reference sequence). CDR3 length equals 16 residues. V was clipped by 2 bases and J by 4 bases; unmatched bases: 6.

The J gene is TRBJ2-6, the V gene TRBV3-1 (or the pseudogene TRBV3-2), with D uncertain. Germline CDR1 reads LGHDT; CDR2 reads YNNKEL (reference sequence). This CDR3 contains 14 residues. Trimming removed 4 bases at V and 4 bases at J, with 8 bases between. CDR3 region: CASSRSTGANVLTF. The CDR3 nucleotides are TGTGCCAGCAGCCGGTCTACCGGGGCCAACGTCCTGACTTTC.

The chain joins TRBV29-1 to TRBJ1-3, with D perhaps matching TRBD1 (5 bases). V lost 4 bases, J lost 2 bases, and 6 bases lay in between. This CDR3 has 12 amino acids. Germline CDR1 reads SQVTM; CDR2 reads ANQGSEA. CDR3 in amino acids: CSVVGPGNTIYF. As DNA, the CDR3 is TGCAGCGTTGTGGGGCCTGGAAACACCATATATTTT.

The rearrangement joins TRBV30 to TRBJ2-3, with 8 bases lining up with TRBD2. Germline assignment: CDR1 GTSNPN and CDR2 SVGIG (reference sequence). J gave up 1 base and V 2 bases, and 11 bases lay outside the gene matches. There are 17 residues in the CDR3. DNA of the CDR3: TGTGCCTGGAGTCGGATGGCGGGAGGTACTGGCACAGATACGCAGTATTTT. This sequence encodes CAWSRMAGGTGTDTQYF.

The J gene is TRBJ1-2, the V gene TRBV9, with a possible D match to TRBD1 (6 bases). The CDR3 sequence is 16 residues long. Trimming pared 3 bases from V and 6 bases from J, leaving 21 bases between. Germline V CDR1 and CDR2: SGDLS, YYNGEE. The CDR3 region is CASSAGEGLGANGYTF. DNA of the CDR3: TGTGCCAGCAGCGCCGGGGAGGGATTGGGGGCGAATGGCTACACCTTC.

Here the CDR3 reads CASSKAGGVEQFF. For the CDR3, the DNA is TGTGCCAGCAGCAAAGCGGGAGGGGTTGAGCAGTTCTTC. The chain links TRBV21-1 to TRBJ2-1; TRBD2 reflects the table's D call only, with no check against the DNA. TRBV21-1 is classified as a pseudogene. This CDR3 spans 13 amino acids.

In its sample, this clone was seen a few times. The chain recombines TRBV6-2 or TRBV6-3 with TRBJ1-5; 8 bases map to TRBD1. This CDR3 spans 15 amino acids. Germline V gene data show CDR1 as MNHEY and CDR2 as SVGEGT. After removal of 3 bases from V and 3 bases from J, the junction contained 4 bases not matched to a gene. CDR3 nucleotides: TGTGCCAGCAGTTATGGACAGGGCATCAATCAGCCCCAGCATTTT. Its translation: CASSYGQGINQPQHF.

The gene calls are TRBV7-2 and TRBJ1-3; TRBD1 is a possible D gene (6 bases). CDR1 and CDR2 from the germline V gene are SGHTA and FQGNSA. This CDR3 is 13 amino acids long. The V gene lost 5 bases and the J gene lost 8 bases, with 13 bases spanning the gap. CDR3 loop: CASSHVQGDTIYF. CDR3 DNA: TGTGCCAGCAGCCACGTACAGGGAGACACCATATATTTT.

The chain combines TRBV6-6 with TRBJ1-1; D unclear. CDR1 is MNHNY, CDR2 SVGAGI, per germline (reference sequence). This CDR3 has 15 amino acids. Trimming left V 0 bases short and J 1 base short, with 9 bases between. The CDR3 region is CASSYSGASNTEAFF. CDR3 sequence (DNA): TGTGCCAGCAGTTACTCGGGAGCTTCGAACACTGAAGCTTTCTTT.